This T cell receptor beta chain was identified during a study of control samples from healthy donors and cancer patients. Produced via immunoSEQ multiplex PCR; TCRdb's table is partial and in-frame only. The data hold roughly 400,000 clones, with around 90% observed a single time. This CDR3 comprises 17 residues. Deletions cut 5 bases from V and 4 bases from J, with 21 bases between. Per the germline V gene, CDR1 is MNHEY and CDR2 is SMNVEV (reference sequence). The sample was PBMCs. This chain uses TRBV27 with TRBJ1-3; D unclear. The receptor was derived from a man in his forties with head and neck cancer. The CDR3 reads CASSRLGGTTIGNTIYF. CDR3 DNA sequence: TGTGCCAGCAGTCGGTTGGGTGGCACAACGATCGGAAACACCATATATTTT.